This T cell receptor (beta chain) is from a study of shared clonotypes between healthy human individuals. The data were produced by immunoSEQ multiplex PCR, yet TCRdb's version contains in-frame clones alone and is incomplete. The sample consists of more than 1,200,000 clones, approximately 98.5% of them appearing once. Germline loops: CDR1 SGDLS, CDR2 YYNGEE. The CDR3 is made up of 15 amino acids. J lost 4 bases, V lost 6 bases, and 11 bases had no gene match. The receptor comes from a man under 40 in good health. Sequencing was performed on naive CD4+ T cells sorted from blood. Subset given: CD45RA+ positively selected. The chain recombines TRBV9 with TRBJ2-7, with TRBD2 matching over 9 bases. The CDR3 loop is CASTRRAGGPYEQYF. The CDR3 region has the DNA TGTGCCAGCACCAGGCGGGCGGGAGGGCCTTACGAGCAGTACTTC. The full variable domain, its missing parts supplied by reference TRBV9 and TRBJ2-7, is DSGVTQTPKHLITATGQRVTLRCSPRSGDLSVYWYQQSLDQGLQFLIQYYNGEERAKGNILERFSAQQFPDLHSELNLSSLELGDSALYFCASTRRAGGPYEQYFGPGTRLTVT.